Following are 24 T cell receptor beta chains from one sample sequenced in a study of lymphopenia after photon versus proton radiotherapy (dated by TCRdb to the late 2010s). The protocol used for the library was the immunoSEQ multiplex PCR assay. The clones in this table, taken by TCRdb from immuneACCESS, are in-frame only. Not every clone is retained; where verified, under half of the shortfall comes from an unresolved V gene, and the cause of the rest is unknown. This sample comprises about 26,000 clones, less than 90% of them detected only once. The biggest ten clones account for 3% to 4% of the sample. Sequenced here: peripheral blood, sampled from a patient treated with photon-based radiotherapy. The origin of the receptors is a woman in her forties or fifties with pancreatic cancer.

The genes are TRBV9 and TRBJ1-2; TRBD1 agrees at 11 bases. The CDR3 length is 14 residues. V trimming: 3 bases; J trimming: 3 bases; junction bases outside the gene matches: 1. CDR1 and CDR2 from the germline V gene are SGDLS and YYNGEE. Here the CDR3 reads CASSEGQGDYGYTF. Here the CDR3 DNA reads TGTGCCAGCAGCGAGGGACAGGGGGACTATGGCTACACCTTC.

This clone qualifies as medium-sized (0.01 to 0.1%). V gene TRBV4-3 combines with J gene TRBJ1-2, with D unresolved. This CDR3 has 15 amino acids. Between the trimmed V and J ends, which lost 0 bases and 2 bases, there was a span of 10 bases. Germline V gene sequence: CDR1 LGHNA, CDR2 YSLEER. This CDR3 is CASSQDWASNYGYTF. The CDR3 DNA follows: TGCGCCAGCAGCCAAGATTGGGCCAGCAACTATGGCTACACCTTC.

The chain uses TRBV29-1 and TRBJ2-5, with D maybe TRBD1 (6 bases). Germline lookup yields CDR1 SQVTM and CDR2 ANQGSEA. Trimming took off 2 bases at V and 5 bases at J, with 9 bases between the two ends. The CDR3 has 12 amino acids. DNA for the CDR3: TGCAGCGTTGAACAGGGGCCCGAGACCCAGTACTTC. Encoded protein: CSVEQGPETQYF.

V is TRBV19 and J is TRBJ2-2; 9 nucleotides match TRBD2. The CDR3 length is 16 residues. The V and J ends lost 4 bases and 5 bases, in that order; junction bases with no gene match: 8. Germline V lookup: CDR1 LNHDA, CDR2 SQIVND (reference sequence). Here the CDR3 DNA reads TGTGCCAGTAGTAGTAGACTAGCGGCCTCAACCGGGGAGCTGTTTTTT. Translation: CASSSRLAASTGELFF.

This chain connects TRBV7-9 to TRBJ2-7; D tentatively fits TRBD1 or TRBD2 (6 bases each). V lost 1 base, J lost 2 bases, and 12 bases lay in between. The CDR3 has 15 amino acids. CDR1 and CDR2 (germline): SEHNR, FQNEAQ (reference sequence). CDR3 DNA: TGTGCCAGCAGCTTAGAGGGGGGTAGGACCTACGAGCAGTACTTC. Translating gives CASSLEGGRTYEQYF.

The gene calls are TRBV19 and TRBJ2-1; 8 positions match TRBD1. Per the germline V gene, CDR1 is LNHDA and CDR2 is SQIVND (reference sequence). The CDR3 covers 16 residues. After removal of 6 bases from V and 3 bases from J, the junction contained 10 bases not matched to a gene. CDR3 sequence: CASRSTAGGFYNEQFF. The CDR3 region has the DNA TGTGCCAGTAGATCCACGGCAGGGGGCTTCTACAATGAGCAGTTCTTC.

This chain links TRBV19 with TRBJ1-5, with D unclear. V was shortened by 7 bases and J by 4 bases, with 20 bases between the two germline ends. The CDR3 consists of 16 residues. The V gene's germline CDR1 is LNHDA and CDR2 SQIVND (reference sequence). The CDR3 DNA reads TGTGCCAGTACCCCTACCCACCAGCCTTTTAATCAGCCCCAGCATTTT. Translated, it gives CASTPTHQPFNQPQHF.

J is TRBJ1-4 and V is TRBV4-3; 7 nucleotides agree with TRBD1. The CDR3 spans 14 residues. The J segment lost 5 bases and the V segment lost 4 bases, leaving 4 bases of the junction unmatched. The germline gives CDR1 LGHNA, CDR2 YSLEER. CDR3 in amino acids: CASSRQGLNEKLFF. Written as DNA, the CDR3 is TGCGCCAGCAGCCGACAGGGACTAAATGAAAAACTGTTTTTT.

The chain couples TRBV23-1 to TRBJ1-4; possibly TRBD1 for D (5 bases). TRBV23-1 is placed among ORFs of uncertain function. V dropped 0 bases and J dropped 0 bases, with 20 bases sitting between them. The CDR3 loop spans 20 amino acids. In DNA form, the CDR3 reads TGCGCCAGCAGTCAATCGTGGGGGTGCTTTTCTCTGGCAACTAATGAAAAACTGTTTTTT. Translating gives CASSQSWGCFSLATNEKLFF.

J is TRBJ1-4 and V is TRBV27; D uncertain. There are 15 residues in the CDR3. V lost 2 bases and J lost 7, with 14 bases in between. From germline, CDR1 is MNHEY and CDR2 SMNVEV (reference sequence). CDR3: CASSLRYMNSEKLFF. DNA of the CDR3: TGTGCCAGCAGTTTAAGGTACATGAACAGTGAAAAACTGTTTTTT. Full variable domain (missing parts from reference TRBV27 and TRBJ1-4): EAQVTQNPRYLITVTGKKLTVTCSQNMNHEYMSWYRQDPGLGLRQIYYSMNVEVTDKGDVPEGYKVSRKEKRNFPLILESPSPNQTSLYFCASSLRYMNSEKLFFGSGTQLSVL.

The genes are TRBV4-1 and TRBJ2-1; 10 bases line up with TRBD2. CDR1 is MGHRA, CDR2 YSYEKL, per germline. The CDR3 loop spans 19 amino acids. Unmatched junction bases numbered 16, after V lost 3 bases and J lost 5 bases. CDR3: CASSHPHGKLAGRNNEQFF. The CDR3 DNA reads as TGCGCCAGCAGCCACCCCCACGGGAAACTAGCGGGGAGAAACAATGAGCAGTTCTTC.

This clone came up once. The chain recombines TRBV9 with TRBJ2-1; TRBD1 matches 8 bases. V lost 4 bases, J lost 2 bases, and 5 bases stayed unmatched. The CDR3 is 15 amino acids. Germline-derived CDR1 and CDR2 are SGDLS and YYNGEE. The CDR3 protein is CASSQGAGTYNEQFF. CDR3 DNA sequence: TGTGCCAGCAGCCAGGGGGCAGGTACCTACAATGAGCAGTTCTTC.

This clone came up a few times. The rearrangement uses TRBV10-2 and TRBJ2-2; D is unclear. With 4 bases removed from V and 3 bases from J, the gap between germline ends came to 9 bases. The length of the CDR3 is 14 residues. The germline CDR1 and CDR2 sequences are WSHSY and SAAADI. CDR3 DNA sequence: TGCGCCAGCAGTGTAGACACATACACCGGGGAGCTGTTTTTT. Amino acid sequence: CASSVDTYTGELFF.

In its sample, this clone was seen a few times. CDR3 loop: CASSLKGSGEKLFF. CDR3 DNA sequence: TGTGCCAGCAGCTTAAAAGGGAGTGGGGAAAAACTGTTTTTT. The chain links TRBV7-9 to TRBJ1-4; no firm D call. Trimming stripped 2 bases from V and 8 bases from J, with 12 bases between. This CDR3 is 14 amino acids long. Germline values: CDR1 SEHNR, CDR2 FQNEAQ (reference sequence).

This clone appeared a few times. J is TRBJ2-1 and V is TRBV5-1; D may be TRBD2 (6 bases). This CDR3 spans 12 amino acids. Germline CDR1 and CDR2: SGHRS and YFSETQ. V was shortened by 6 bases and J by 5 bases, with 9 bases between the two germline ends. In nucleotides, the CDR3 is TGCGCCAGCAACATAGCGGACAATGAGCAGTTCTTC. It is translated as CASNIADNEQFF.

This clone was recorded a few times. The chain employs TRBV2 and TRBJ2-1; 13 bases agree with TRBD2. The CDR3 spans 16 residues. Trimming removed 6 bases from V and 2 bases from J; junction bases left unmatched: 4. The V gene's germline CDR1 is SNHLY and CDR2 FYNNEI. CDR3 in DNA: TGTGCCAGCAGCAGGACTAGCGGGAGAGCCTACAATGAGCAGTTCTTC. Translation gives CASSRTSGRAYNEQFF.

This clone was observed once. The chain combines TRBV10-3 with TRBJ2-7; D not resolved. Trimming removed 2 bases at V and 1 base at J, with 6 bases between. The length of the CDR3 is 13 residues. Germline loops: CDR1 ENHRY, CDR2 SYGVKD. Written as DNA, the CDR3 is TGTGCCATCAGTGAGAAACTTTCCTACGAGCAGTACTTC. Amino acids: CAISEKLSYEQYF.

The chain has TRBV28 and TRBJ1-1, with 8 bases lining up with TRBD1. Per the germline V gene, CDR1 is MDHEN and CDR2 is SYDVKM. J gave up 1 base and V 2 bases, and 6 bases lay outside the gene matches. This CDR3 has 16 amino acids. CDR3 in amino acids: CASSLPLGQGNTEAFF. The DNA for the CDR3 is TGTGCCAGCAGTTTACCCCTAGGACAGGGGAACACTGAAGCTTTCTTT.

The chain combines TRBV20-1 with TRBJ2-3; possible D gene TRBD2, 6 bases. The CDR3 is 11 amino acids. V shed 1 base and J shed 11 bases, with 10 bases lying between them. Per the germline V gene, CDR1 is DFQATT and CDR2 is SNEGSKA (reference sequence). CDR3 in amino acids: CSARVGGRQYF. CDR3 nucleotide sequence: TGCAGTGCTAGAGTGGGGGGTCGGCAGTATTTT.

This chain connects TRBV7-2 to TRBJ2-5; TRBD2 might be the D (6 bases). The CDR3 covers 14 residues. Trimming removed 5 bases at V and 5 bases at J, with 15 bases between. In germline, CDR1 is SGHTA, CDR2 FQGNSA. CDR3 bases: TGTGCCAGCAGCCGTAGCGGAGGGAGGGAGACCCAGTACTTC. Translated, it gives CASSRSGGRETQYF.

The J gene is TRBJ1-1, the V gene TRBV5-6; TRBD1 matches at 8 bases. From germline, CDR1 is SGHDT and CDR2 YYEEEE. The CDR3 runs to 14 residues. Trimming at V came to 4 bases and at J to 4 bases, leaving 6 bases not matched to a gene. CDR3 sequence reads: CASSLGQGSTEAFF. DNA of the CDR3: TGTGCCAGCAGCCTAGGACAGGGTTCCACTGAAGCTTTCTTT.

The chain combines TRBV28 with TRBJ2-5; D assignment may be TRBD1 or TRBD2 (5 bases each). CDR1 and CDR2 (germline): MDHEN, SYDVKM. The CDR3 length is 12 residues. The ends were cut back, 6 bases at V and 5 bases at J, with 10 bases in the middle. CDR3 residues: CASRGDLETQYF. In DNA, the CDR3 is TGTGCCAGCAGGGGGGATTTGGAGACCCAGTACTTC.

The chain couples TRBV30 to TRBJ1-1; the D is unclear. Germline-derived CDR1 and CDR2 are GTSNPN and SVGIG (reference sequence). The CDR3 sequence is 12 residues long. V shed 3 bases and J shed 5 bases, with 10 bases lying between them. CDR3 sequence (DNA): TGTGCCTGGAGCTGGGGAAAAACTGAAGCTTTCTTT. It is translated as CAWSWGKTEAFF.

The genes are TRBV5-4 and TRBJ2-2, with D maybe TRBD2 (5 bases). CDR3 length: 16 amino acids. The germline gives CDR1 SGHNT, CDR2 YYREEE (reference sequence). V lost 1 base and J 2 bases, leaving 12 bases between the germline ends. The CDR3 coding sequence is TGTGCCAGCAGCTTGAAAGGGCGGGTTAACACCGGGGAGCTGTTTTTT. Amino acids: CASSLKGRVNTGELFF.